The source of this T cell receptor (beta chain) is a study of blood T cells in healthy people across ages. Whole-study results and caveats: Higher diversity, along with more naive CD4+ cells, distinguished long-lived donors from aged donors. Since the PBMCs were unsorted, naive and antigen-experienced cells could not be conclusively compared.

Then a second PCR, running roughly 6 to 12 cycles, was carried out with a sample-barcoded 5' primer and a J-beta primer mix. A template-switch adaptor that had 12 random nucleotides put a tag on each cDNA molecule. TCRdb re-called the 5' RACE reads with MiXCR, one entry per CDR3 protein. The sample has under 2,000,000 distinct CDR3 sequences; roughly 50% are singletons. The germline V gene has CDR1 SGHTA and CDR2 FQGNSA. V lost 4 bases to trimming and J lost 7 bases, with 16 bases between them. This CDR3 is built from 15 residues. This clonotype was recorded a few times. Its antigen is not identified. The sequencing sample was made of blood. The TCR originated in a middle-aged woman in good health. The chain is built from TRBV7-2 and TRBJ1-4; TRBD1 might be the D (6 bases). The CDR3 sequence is CASSSHAGTREKLFF. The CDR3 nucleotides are TGTGCCAGCAGCTCCCATGCCGGGACACGTGAAAAACTGTTTTTT.